The sample holds a few counts of the clone carrying this TCR beta chain. Its matching antigen is unknown. This record comes from a study of graft-versus-host responses after intestinal transplantation. Across the study: The study gave all recipients anti-thymocyte globulin induction, then tacrolimus and steroids for 2 to 3 years. Broader study findings: Marrow from the recipient contained GvH clones, some of which had appeared first in ileum or blood. The highest levels of circulating GvH clones went along with early declines in HvG clones after transplant.

Produced via immunoSEQ multiplex PCR; TCRdb's table is partial and in-frame only. Seen here are some 13,000 clones, approximately 84% observed once, and the top ten hold roughly 25%. From germline, CDR1 is LNHDA and CDR2 SQIVND (reference sequence). The CDR3 is 19 amino acids. Trimming cost V 2 bases and J 1 base, with 23 bases left between them. The V gene is TRBV19, the J gene TRBJ1-1; a possible D gene is TRBD1 (5 bases). The source of this sequence is a human patient who received an intestinal transplant, so some T cells may come from the graft donor. Sequencing was performed on PBMCs, taken after intestinal transplantation. The CDR3 loop is CASSIRRRQGWVKNTEAFF. Written as DNA, the CDR3 is TGTGCCAGTAGTATACGGAGGAGGCAGGGCTGGGTAAAGAACACTGAAGCTTTCTTT.